This TCR beta chain was sequenced in a study of cytomegalovirus exposure and HLA in healthy donors. The protocol was immunoSEQ multiplex PCR, while the TCRdb copy is restricted to in-frame clones and leaves out a portion. The table has more than 95,000 clones, more than 95% seen once. CDR1 and CDR2 (germline): SQVTM, ANQGSEA. With V trimmed by 4 bases and J by 4 bases, 14 bases remained unmatched. This CDR3 is 17 amino acids long. Sequencing input: PBMCs. This clonotype was sampled from a man younger than 35 in good health and CMV-seronegative. The chain carries TRBV29-1 and TRBJ1-5; 9 bases match TRBD1. For the CDR3, the DNA is TGCAGCGTTGTCCCTTTTACCCGGGACAGGGAGAATCAGCCCCAGCATTTT. The encoded protein is CSVVPFTRDRENQPQHF.